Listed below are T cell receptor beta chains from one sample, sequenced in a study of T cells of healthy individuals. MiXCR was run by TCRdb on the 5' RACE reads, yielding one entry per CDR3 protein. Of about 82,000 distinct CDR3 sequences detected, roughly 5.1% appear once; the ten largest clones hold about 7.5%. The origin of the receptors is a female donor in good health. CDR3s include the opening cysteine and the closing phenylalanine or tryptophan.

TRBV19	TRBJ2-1	CASSMFGSTRNEQFF
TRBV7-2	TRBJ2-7	CASSSRSGTSGVLGEQYF
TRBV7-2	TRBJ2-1	CASSPFVGEQFF
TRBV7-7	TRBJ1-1	CASSLSTGGTEAFF
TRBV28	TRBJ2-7	CASTSPYEQYF
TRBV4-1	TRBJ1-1	CASSQGATVVNTEAFF
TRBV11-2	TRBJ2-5	CASSLIGEGLAEYQETQYF
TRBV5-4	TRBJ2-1	CASSLRDSYNEQFF
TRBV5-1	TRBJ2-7	CASSLSAAGGYEQYF
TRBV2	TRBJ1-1	CASSEGGGNEAFF
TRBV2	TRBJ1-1	CASSVRALNTEAFF
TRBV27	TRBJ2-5	CASSHWRGETQYF
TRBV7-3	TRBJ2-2	CASSSRQDTGELFF
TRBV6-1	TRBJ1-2	CASSAQGMVYGYTF
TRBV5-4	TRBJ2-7	CASSLGEEQYF
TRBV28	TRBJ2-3	CASSVGWGDTDTQYF
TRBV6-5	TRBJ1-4	CASRLRDGTNEKLFF
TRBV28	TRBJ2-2	CASSLLGRQNTGELFF
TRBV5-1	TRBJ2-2	CASSGTGNTGELFF
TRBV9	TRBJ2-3	CASSAGTSSTDTQYF
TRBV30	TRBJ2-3	CAWSPPGLAAKEDTQYF
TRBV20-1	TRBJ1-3	CSASADGSSGNTIYF
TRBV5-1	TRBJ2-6	CASSLAGTSGANVLTF
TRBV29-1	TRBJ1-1	CSVEVSGTIPFF
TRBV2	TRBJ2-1	CASSEAPTSGRNEQFF
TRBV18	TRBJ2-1	CASSPPGNEQFF
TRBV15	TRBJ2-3	CATSSWRGGSTDTQYF
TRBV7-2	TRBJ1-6	CASSLDPGGSSNSPLHF
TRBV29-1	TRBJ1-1	CSVADLGKMNTEAFF
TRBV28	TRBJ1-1	CASSFFTATRDRGNAYTEAFF
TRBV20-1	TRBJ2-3	CSAPGQGNADTQYF
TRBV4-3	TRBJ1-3	CASSQDQKGGISGNTIYF
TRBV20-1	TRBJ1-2	CSARRGDVYGYTF